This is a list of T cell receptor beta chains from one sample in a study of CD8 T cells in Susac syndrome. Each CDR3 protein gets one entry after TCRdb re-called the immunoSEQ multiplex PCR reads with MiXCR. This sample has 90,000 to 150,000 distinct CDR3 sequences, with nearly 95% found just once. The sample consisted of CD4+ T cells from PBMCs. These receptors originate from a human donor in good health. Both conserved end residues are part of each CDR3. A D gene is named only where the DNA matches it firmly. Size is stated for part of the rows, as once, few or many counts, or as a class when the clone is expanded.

DNA: TGTGCCAGTAGCCCCGGGGGAACAGCCTACGAGCAGTACTTC
CDR3: CASSPGGTAYEQYF
length: 14
J: TRBJ2-7
D: .
size: .
V: TRBV19

DNA: TGTGCCAGCAGCCCTCAAGTAGGTGAAGATACGCAGTATTTT
CDR3: CASSPQVGEDTQYF
length: 14
J: TRBJ2-3
D: .
size: .
V: TRBV6-4

DNA: TGTGCCACCAGGACTACTGACAGGAACACCGGGGAGCTGTTTTTT
CDR3: CATRTTDRNTGELFF
length: 15
J: TRBJ2-2
D: .
size: once
V: TRBV15

DNA: TGTGCCAGCAGGGGGACTAGCGGGGGGGCCCCGTCTGGGGCCAACGTCCTGACTTTC
CDR3: CASRGTSGGAPSGANVLTF
length: 19
J: TRBJ2-6
D: TRBD2
size: .
V: TRBV6-2/TRBV6-3

DNA: TGCAGCGTTGTAGATAGCGGAGGGGGGTATTTT
CDR3: CSVVDSGGGYF
length: 11
J: TRBJ2-3
D: .
size: .
V: TRBV29-1

DNA: TGTGCCAGCAGCGCGCCGGGACAGGGTACCGGTGAGCAGTTCTTC
CDR3: CASSAPGQGTGEQFF
length: 15
J: TRBJ2-1
D: TRBD1
size: once
V: TRBV7-9

DNA: TGTGCCAGCAGCTTCGATCCGGGGGGGAACCTCTACGAGCAGTACTTC
CDR3: CASSFDPGGNLYEQYF
length: 16
J: TRBJ2-7
D: TRBD2
size: .
V: TRBV5-8

DNA: TGTGCCAGCAAAAGCGGGAGTTCTCGACGGGATGAGCAGTTCTTC
CDR3: CASKSGSSRRDEQFF
length: 15
J: TRBJ2-1
D: TRBD2
size: once
V: TRBV2

DNA: TGTGCCAGCAGTGATGGCAGCCATCTCTATGGCTACACCTTC
CDR3: CASSDGSHLYGYTF
length: 14
J: TRBJ1-2
D: .
size: .
V: TRBV2

DNA: TGTGCCAGCAGCTTAGACTCCCGGACGACATACGAGCAGTACTTC
CDR3: CASSLDSRTTYEQYF
length: 15
J: TRBJ2-7
D: .
size: .
V: TRBV7-6

DNA: TGCGCCAGCAGGCTCGGGCAGGGCACAGATACGCAGTATTTT
CDR3: CASRLGQGTDTQYF
length: 14
J: TRBJ2-3
D: .
size: .
V: TRBV5-1

DNA: TGTGCCAGCAGCCTGAGACAGTCCCTAGGCACCGGGGAGCTGTTTTTT
CDR3: CASSLRQSLGTGELFF
length: 16
J: TRBJ2-2
D: .
size: .
V: TRBV7-2

DNA: TGTGCCAGCAGTCCCCACAGGGTTCAGCCCCAGCATTTT
CDR3: CASSPHRVQPQHF
length: 13
J: TRBJ1-5
D: .
size: .
V: TRBV6-2/TRBV6-3

DNA: TGCAGTGCCCCTCTGCCGGTCCCCTACGAGCAGTACTTC
CDR3: CSAPLPVPYEQYF
length: 13
J: TRBJ2-7
D: .
size: .
V: TRBV20-1

DNA: TGTGCCAGCAGCCTCCGAAGCCCCAATGAGCAGTTCTTC
CDR3: CASSLRSPNEQFF
length: 13
J: TRBJ2-1
D: .
size: .
V: TRBV3-1

DNA: TGTGCCTGGTCCGGGACAGAAGGAAACACCATATATTTT
CDR3: CAWSGTEGNTIYF
length: 13
J: TRBJ1-3
D: TRBD1
size: .
V: TRBV30

DNA: TGTGCCAGCAGCATCGGACAGGGGACCAACGAGCAGTACTTC
CDR3: CASSIGQGTNEQYF
length: 14
J: TRBJ2-7
D: TRBD1
size: .
V: TRBV28

DNA: TGTGCCAGCAGCTCGGGACAGGGCGATACGCAGTATTTT
CDR3: CASSSGQGDTQYF
length: 13
J: TRBJ2-3
D: TRBD1
size: .
V: TRBV7-2

DNA: TGTGCCAGCAGTTTGACGGGACAGAGATATCAGCCCCAGCATTTT
CDR3: CASSLTGQRYQPQHF
length: 15
J: TRBJ1-5
D: TRBD1
size: .
V: TRBV12-3/TRBV12-4

DNA: TGTGCTAGTGTCTCAGGGGGCGTAGGGTTTTCCTTCCAGCCCCAGCATTTT
CDR3: CASVSGGVGFSFQPQHF
length: 17
J: TRBJ1-5
D: TRBD1
size: .
V: TRBV12-5